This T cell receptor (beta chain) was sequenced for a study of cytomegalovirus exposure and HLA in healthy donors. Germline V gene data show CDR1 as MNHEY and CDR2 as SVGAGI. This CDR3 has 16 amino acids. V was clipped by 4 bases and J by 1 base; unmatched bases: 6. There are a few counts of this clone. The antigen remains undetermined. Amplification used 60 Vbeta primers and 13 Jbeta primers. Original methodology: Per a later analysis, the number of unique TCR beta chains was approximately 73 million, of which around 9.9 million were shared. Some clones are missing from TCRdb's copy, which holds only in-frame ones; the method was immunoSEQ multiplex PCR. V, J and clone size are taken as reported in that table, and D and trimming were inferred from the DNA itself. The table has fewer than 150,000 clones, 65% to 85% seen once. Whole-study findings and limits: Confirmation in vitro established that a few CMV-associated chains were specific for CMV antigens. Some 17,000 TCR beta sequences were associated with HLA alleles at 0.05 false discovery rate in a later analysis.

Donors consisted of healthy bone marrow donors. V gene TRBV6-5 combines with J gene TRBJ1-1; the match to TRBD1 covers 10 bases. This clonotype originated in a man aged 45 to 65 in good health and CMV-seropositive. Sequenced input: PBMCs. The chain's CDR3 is CASSFATGGKNTEAFF. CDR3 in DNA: TGTGCCAGCAGTTTCGCGACAGGGGGCAAGAACACTGAAGCTTTCTTT.